The following is a T cell receptor beta chain sequence with its context. As yet, its antigen is unknown. TCRdb ran MiXCR on the 5' RACE reads and lists one entry per CDR3 protein. The data contain about 12,000 distinct CDR3 sequences, approximately 15% of them seen just once; the ten biggest clones take up around 50%. The sample is drawn from a study of spatial heterogeneity in lung cancer. Across the whole study: Raw sequencing reads included, on average, more than ten appearances of each unique TCR and UMI combination.

Study observations and caveats: Blood contained ubiquitous expanded tumor TCRs more at resection than at follow-up.

Time point of the sample: sample taken at primary tumor resection. Sequencing of whole RNA from tumor, nontumor lung or frozen PBMC involved no sorting. There were 72 donors, all of them untreated patients with early-stage non-small cell lung cancer. The CDR3 is made up of 18 amino acids. V trimming: 0 bases; J trimming: 3 bases; junction bases outside the gene matches: 7. Germline loops: CDR1 LGHNA, CDR2 YNFKEQ. The chain couples TRBV4-2 to TRBJ2-2; 10 positions match TRBD2. Specimen: PBMCs, collected at surgery. This clonotype was obtained from a male donor with early-stage non-small cell lung cancer. CDR3 sequence: CASSQDPLAGEYTGELFF. The CDR3 DNA reads as TGTGCCAGCAGCCAAGACCCGCTAGCGGGAGAGTACACCGGGGAGCTGTTTTTT.